This T cell receptor (beta chain) was captured by sequencing in a study of blood T cell repertoires in COVID-19. Assay used: immunoSEQ multiplex PCR; TCRdb lists only in-frame clones, some missing. This table has under 400,000 clones, about 91% appearing once. V was clipped by 7 bases and J by 7 bases, with 14 bases between them. This CDR3 contains 13 residues. Germline loops: CDR1 SNHLY, CDR2 FYNNEI. The sequence came from a woman under 40 with COVID-19, enrolled during active disease. The chain carries TRBV2 and TRBJ2-1; tentatively, D is TRBD1 (6 bases). The specimen was peripheral blood. The CDR3 DNA sequence: TGTGCCAGCACCGGTACAGGGTTGAATGAGCAGTTCTTC. It specifies CASTGTGLNEQFF. Full variable domain (outside the CDR3, taken from reference TRBV2 and TRBJ2-1): EPEVTQTPSHQVTQMGQEVILRCVPISNHLYFYWYRQILGQKVEFLVSFYNNEISEKSEIFDDQFSVERPDGSNFTLKIRSTKLEDSAMYFCASTGTGLNEQFFGPGTRLTVL.